Below are 14 T cell receptor beta chains sequenced from a single sample in a study of control samples from healthy donors and cancer patients. Only in-frame clones appear in the TCRdb table, and some are missing; sequencing was by immunoSEQ multiplex PCR. The table lists 110,000 or so clones, around 92% of them singletons. Material for sequencing was blood. These receptors were taken from a man between 50 and 59 years old in good health.

The genes are TRBV4-1 and TRBJ2-3, with 7 bases aligning to TRBD2. Germline CDR1 is MGHRA and CDR2 is YSYEKL. CDR3 length: 16 residues. V shed 4 bases, J shed 6 bases, and the junction held 13 bases outside the gene matches. In nucleotides, the CDR3 is TGCGCCAGCAGCCCCGGACGAAGCGGGGCCCAGGATACGCAGTATTTT. Its protein is CASSPGRSGAQDTQYF.

This chain links TRBV2 with TRBJ2-3; the D is unclear. Germline V gene sequence: CDR1 SNHLY, CDR2 FYNNEI. The V end lost 1 base, the J end lost 2 bases, and 7 bases lay between the germline ends. CDR3 length: 14 residues. CDR3 bases: TGTGCCAGCAGTGAAGGGGCTCACACAGATACGCAGTATTTT. This translates into CASSEGAHTDTQYF.

The chain employs TRBV7-9 and TRBJ1-1; D remains unclear. Deletions cut 5 bases from V and 1 base from J, with 14 bases between. This CDR3 is built from 15 residues. Germline V gene lookup returns CDR1 SEHNR and CDR2 FQNEAQ (reference sequence). The CDR3 loop reads CASSALETRNTEAFF. DNA for the CDR3: TGTGCCAGCAGCGCCCTAGAGACCAGGAACACTGAAGCTTTCTTT.

This clone has only one observation. V gene TRBV19 combines with J gene TRBJ1-1; maybe TRBD1 (6 bases). CDR1 and CDR2 (germline): LNHDA, SQIVND (reference sequence). The CDR3 consists of 14 residues. Trimming took 5 bases from V and 1 from J, leaving 11 bases between them. The CDR3 DNA is TGTGCCAGTAGTGCAGGGGTGAGGAACACTGAAGCTTTCTTT. Its protein is CASSAGVRNTEAFF. The full variable domain, rest sourced from reference TRBV19 and TRBJ1-1, is DGGITQSPKYLFRKEGQNVTLSCEQNLNHDAMYWYRQDPGQGLRLIYYSQIVNDFQKGDIAEGYSVSREKKESFPLTVTSAQKNPTAFYLCASSAGVRNTEAFFGQGTRLTVV.

For this clone: Other DNA sequences within the sample encode an identical CDR3. The V gene is TRBV5-1, the J gene TRBJ1-6, with D tentatively TRBD1 (6 bases). Germline values: CDR1 SGHRS, CDR2 YFSETQ. The CDR3 covers 14 residues. V was cut by 5 bases and J by 4 bases, with 10 bases left in between. CDR3 sequence (DNA): TGCGCCAGCAGTCCCGGACAGTATAATTCACCCCTCCACTTT. It yields the protein CASSPGQYNSPLHF.

The chain combines TRBV6-1 with TRBJ1-2; TRBD1 matches 7 bases. CDR3 length equals 15 residues. V lost 1 base, J lost 0 bases, and 2 bases stayed unmatched. Germline V gene data show CDR1 as MNHNS and CDR2 as SASEGT. The CDR3 here is CASSEEQGTNYGYTF. The CDR3 bases are TGTGCCAGCAGTGAAGAACAGGGGACTAACTATGGCTACACCTTC.

V gene TRBV5-6 combines with J gene TRBJ1-5, with D maybe TRBD1 (6 bases). Trimming shortened V by 4 bases and J by 7 bases, and 15 bases separated the two germline ends. Germline loops: CDR1 SGHDT, CDR2 YYEEEE. This CDR3 comprises 14 residues. The CDR3 coding sequence is TGTGCCAGCAGCCGGACAGCTCCACGACAGCCCCAGCATTTT. Translation: CASSRTAPRQPQHF.

CDR3 DNA sequence: TGCAGCGTTGATACGGGACAGGGGATCTCTGGCTACACCTTC. As protein: CSVDTGQGISGYTF. The chain combines TRBV29-1 with TRBJ1-2; TRBD1 matches at 10 bases. Per the germline V gene, CDR1 is SQVTM and CDR2 is ANQGSEA. Losses at the gene ends were 3 bases for V and 7 bases for J; bases not matched to a gene: 8. CDR3 size: 14 residues.

The chain links TRBV24-1 to TRBJ2-2; the D call may be TRBD1 or TRBD2 (6 bases each). Germline CDR1 reads KGHDR; CDR2 reads SFDVKD. There are 17 residues in the CDR3. The ends were cut back, 0 bases at V and 6 bases at J, with 16 bases in the middle. CDR3 nucleotides: TGTGCCACCAGTGATTTGGGGGGGCCCAGTAACTCCGGGGAGCTGTTTTTT. Translated: CATSDLGGPSNSGELFF.

The V and J genes are TRBV9 and TRBJ1-1; 10 bases fit TRBD1. Germline V CDR1 and CDR2: SGDLS, YYNGEE. V lost 2 bases, J lost 6 bases, and 4 bases stayed unmatched. This CDR3 has 14 amino acids. The CDR3 DNA sequence: TGTGCCAGCAGCGTCGTGGGACAGGGGTCTGAAGCTTTCTTT. Protein: CASSVVGQGSEAFF. The complete variable domain, with remaining parts taken from reference TRBV9 and TRBJ1-1, reads DSGVTQTPKHLITATGQRVTLRCSPRSGDLSVYWYQQSLDQGLQFLIQYYNGEERAKGNILERFSAQQFPDLHSELNLSSLELGDSALYFCASSVVGQGSEAFFGQGTRLTVV.

This chain connects TRBV5-1 to TRBJ1-5, with D unresolved. Germline V CDR1 and CDR2: SGHRS, YFSETQ. Trimming took 0 bases from V and 2 from J, leaving 9 bases between them. This CDR3 region has 15 residues. The CDR3 sequence: CASSLGSGGNQPQHF. The CDR3 DNA reads TGCGCCAGCAGCTTGGGGTCCGGGGGCAATCAGCCCCAGCATTTT.

This clone was seen a single time. The J gene is TRBJ2-7, the V gene TRBV12-3 or TRBV12-4; D gene uncertain. This CDR3 is 12 amino acids long. V lost 4 bases to trimming and J lost 5 bases, with 9 bases between them. The CDR3 loop is CASSSRVHEQYF. CDR3 bases: TGTGCCAGCAGTTCTCGGGTCCACGAGCAGTACTTC.

In its sample, this clone was seen once. The chain combines TRBV18 with TRBJ2-6; D ambiguous. Trimming removed 5 bases at V and 4 bases at J, with 9 bases between. Germline V gene data show CDR1 as KGHSH and CDR2 as LQKENI. The CDR3 totals 14 residues. The CDR3 DNA follows: TGTGCCAGCTCAAAGGGTTCCGGGGCCAACGTCCTGACTTTC. Protein sequence: CASSKGSGANVLTF.

The chain uses TRBV5-1 and TRBJ2-7, with 9 bases that match TRBD1. The germline gives CDR1 SGHRS, CDR2 YFSETQ. The ends lost 3 bases at V and 5 bases at J; junction bases unmatched: 9. The CDR3 is made up of 15 amino acids. The CDR3 nucleotides are TGCGCCAGCAGCTCCCAAACCGGGACAGGGCACGAGCAGTACTTC. As protein: CASSSQTGTGHEQYF.